Following are 14 T cell receptor beta chains from one sample sequenced in a study of T cells in localized non-small cell lung cancer. TCRdb's table, derived via immunoSEQ multiplex PCR, lists solely in-frame clones and lacks some. The sample lists about 52,000 clones; around 87% were seen once. The material sequenced was PBMCs, taken before any cancer treatment. The receptors were gathered from a female donor with stage II lung adenocarcinoma.

This chain joins TRBV9 and TRBJ2-1, with TRBD2 identical over 7 bases. Germline values: CDR1 SGDLS, CDR2 YYNGEE. With V trimmed by 2 bases and J by 4 bases, 9 bases remained unmatched. The CDR3 length is 16 residues. The CDR3 DNA follows: TGTGCCAGCAGCGTCGGACTAGACTACCTTTACAATGAGCAGTTCTTC. It yields the protein CASSVGLDYLYNEQFF.

The chain has TRBV29-1 and TRBJ1-2; 10 positions agree with TRBD1. Germline V gene lookup returns CDR1 SQVTM and CDR2 ANQGSEA. With V trimmed by 6 bases and J by 8 bases, 9 bases remained unmatched. The CDR3 totals 13 residues. CDR3 bases: TGCAGCGTCGAGATAGGGACAGGGGACGGCTACACCTTC. Encoded protein: CSVEIGTGDGYTF.

The chain recombines TRBV11-2 with TRBJ1-2; TRBD1 matches 8 bases. Per germline, CDR1 SGHAT and CDR2 FQNNGV. This CDR3 is 16 amino acids long. Germline trimming cut 7 bases from V and 4 bases from J; bases unmatched to any gene: 14. CDR3 DNA sequence: TGTGCCAGCAACCCCCCCGGCAGGGGGCCCGGCTATGGCTACACCTTC. It specifies CASNPPGRGPGYGYTF.

The chain links TRBV19 to TRBJ1-5, with D possibly being TRBD1 (6 bases). Trimming took 9 bases from V and 5 from J, leaving 23 bases between them. Germline-derived CDR1 and CDR2 are LNHDA and SQIVND (reference sequence). This CDR3 is 16 amino acids long. The CDR3 reads CASRSAGEMAYQPQHF. The CDR3 DNA is TGTGCCAGCCGTTCGGCAGGGGAGATGGCGTATCAGCCCCAGCATTTT.

This chain uses TRBV5-1 with TRBJ2-3; D might be TRBD2 (5 bases). This CDR3 spans 14 amino acids. In germline, CDR1 is SGHRS, CDR2 YFSETQ. V was cut by 0 bases and J by 3 bases, with 8 bases left in between. CDR3 sequence reads: CASSLDGVTDTQYF. The CDR3, as DNA: TGCGCCAGCAGCTTGGACGGGGTTACAGATACGCAGTATTTT.

The chain links TRBV11-2 to TRBJ1-2; 7 nucleotides align to TRBD1. Trimming cost V 5 bases and J 4 bases; bases outside gene matches: 10. The length of the CDR3 is 15 residues. Germline V gene sequence: CDR1 SGHAT, CDR2 FQNNGV. CDR3 loop: CASSRSTGEGYGYTF. Written as DNA, the CDR3 is TGTGCCAGCAGCCGATCAACAGGGGAGGGCTATGGCTACACCTTC.

V usage is TRBV30 and J usage is TRBJ1-1; 7 bases are a match to TRBD1. The V and J ends lost 1 base and 4 bases, in that order; junction bases with no gene match: 6. The CDR3 runs 14 residues. Per germline, CDR1 GTSNPN and CDR2 SVGIG (reference sequence). This chain's CDR3 is CAWSARGRSTEAFF. The CDR3 DNA reads TGTGCCTGGAGTGCCAGGGGGAGGAGCACTGAAGCTTTCTTT.

The rearrangement links TRBV5-4 to TRBJ2-5; D is unclear. V was trimmed by 4 bases and J by 6 bases, leaving 19 bases between them. The CDR3 spans 15 residues. Germline values: CDR1 SGHNT, CDR2 YYREEE (reference sequence). In DNA form, the CDR3 reads TGTGCCAGCAGCCCACAGTCCGGTTCGGAGCAGACCCAGTACTTC. Protein sequence: CASSPQSGSEQTQYF.

The CDR3, as DNA: TGTGCCAGCAGTGAAGGTAGCGGGGGGGATACGCAGTATTTT. Translated, it gives CASSEGSGGDTQYF. The chain uses TRBV6-1 and TRBJ2-3, with 10 nucleotides matching TRBD2. The CDR3 covers 14 residues. From germline, CDR1 is MNHNS and CDR2 SASEGT. V lost 1 base and J lost 6; bases outside the gene matches: 1.

This clone was seen a single time. The chain joins TRBV4-1 to TRBJ2-1; perhaps TRBD1 as D (6 bases). The CDR3 spans 15 residues. The germline CDR1 and CDR2 sequences are MGHRA and YSYEKL. V was shortened by 0 bases and J by 9 bases, with 15 bases between the two germline ends. The CDR3 is CASSQEFPTRGEQFF. Written as DNA, the CDR3 is TGCGCCAGCAGCCAAGAGTTCCCCACCAGGGGTGAGCAGTTCTTC.

The chain recombines TRBV5-5 with TRBJ1-1; D not resolved. The V gene's germline CDR1 is SGHKS and CDR2 YYEKEE (reference sequence). The length of the CDR3 is 14 residues. V lost 9 bases and J lost 1, with 16 bases in between. The CDR3 protein is CATKTEPENTEAFF. The DNA of the CDR3 is TGTGCCACCAAGACGGAGCCCGAGAACACTGAAGCTTTCTTT.

This chain connects TRBV5-6 to TRBJ2-2; TRBD2 agrees at 10 bases. The ends lost 4 bases at V and 6 bases at J; junction bases unmatched: 9. The CDR3 sequence is 16 residues long. Germline loops: CDR1 SGHDT, CDR2 YYEEEE. CDR3 bases: TGTGCCAGCAGCCTATATAGCGGGGGGTCCTCCGGGGAGCTGTTTTTT. Translating it yields CASSLYSGGSSGELFF.

This sequence joins TRBV5-6 and TRBJ1-5, with TRBD1 identical over 8 bases. Germline V gene lookup returns CDR1 SGHDT and CDR2 YYEEEE. The CDR3 extends over 15 amino acids. V was pared by 3 bases and J by 5 bases, with 7 bases of the junction left unmatched. The CDR3 loop is CASSWQGAYDQPQHF. The CDR3 DNA reads as TGTGCCAGCAGCTGGCAGGGGGCGTACGATCAGCCCCAGCATTTT.

This clone was counted between two and nine times. V usage is TRBV30 and J usage is TRBJ1-1, with 7 bases that match TRBD1. Germline loops: CDR1 GTSNPN, CDR2 SVGIG (reference sequence). This CDR3 spans 13 amino acids. V was clipped by 5 bases and J by 1 base; unmatched bases: 4. The CDR3 loop reads CAWDRQGNTEAFF. The CDR3 DNA reads TGTGCCTGGGATCGACAGGGGAACACTGAAGCTTTCTTT. The whole variable domain, remainder taken from reference TRBV30 and TRBJ1-1, is SQTIHQWPATLVQPVGSPLSLECTVEGTSNPNLYWYRQAAGRGLQLLFYSVGIGQISSEVPQNLSASRPQDRQFILSSKKLLLSDSGFYLCAWDRQGNTEAFFGQGTRLTVV.